This T cell receptor (beta chain) was sequenced during a study of beta chain features in type 1 diabetes. Germline-derived CDR1 and CDR2 are MNHEY and SVGAGI. Trimming removed 2 bases at V and 6 bases at J, with 20 bases between. The CDR3 spans 16 residues. The sample holds a few counts of this clone. What it binds is unknown. Expressed TCRB transcripts were sequenced, since all the RNA that had been isolated was reverse transcribed. Samples of naive, central memory and regulatory T cells yielded a mean of around 3.4 million reads. TCRdb's table, derived via immunoSEQ multiplex PCR, lists solely in-frame clones and lacks some. The sample shows about 240,000 clones, about 14% of them seen only once. Findings and limits, study-wide: Short templates might get an advantage during PCR, and this would be equal in patients and controls. All four CD4+ subsets from Type 1 diabetes patients carried moderately but significantly shorter TCRB CDR3s. The cDNA sequencing approach could over-represent high-TCR-expressing cells. More deletions and fewer insertions at VDJ junctions were seen in type 1 diabetes patients.

This clonotype was obtained from a young man with type 1 diabetes. The sequencing sample was made of naive CD4+ T cells from blood. The rearrangement links TRBV6-5 to TRBJ2-7, with D tentatively TRBD1 (6 bases). CDR3 coding DNA: TGTGCCAGCAGTTACGCGCGGACAGTATCCTCTCGCGAGCAGTACTTC. It translates to CASSYARTVSSREQYF.